These T cell receptor beta chains were read from a single sample in a study of cytomegalovirus exposure and HLA in healthy donors. Produced via immunoSEQ multiplex PCR; TCRdb's table is partial and in-frame only. The table has 200,000 to 250,000 clones, over 65% seen once. Sequencing was carried out using PBMCs. These receptors were obtained from a woman aged 55-70 years in good health and CMV-seropositive. Each CDR3 is given with its conserved first and last residue. Each record gives: J gene, D gene, clone size, V gene, CDR3 DNA, CDR3 protein. D genes are given only for firm matches. Where a row states a size, it is once, few, many or the class of an expanded clone; other rows omit it.

TRBJ2-1 TRBD1 NA TRBV5-1 TGCGCCAGCAGCGCCCGGGACAGGGGAGGGTATGAGCAGTTCTTC CASSARDRGGYEQFF
TRBJ2-7 TRBD2 NA TRBV15 TGTGCCACCAGCAGAGAAAGCGGGGGGTCCTTTTACGAGCAGTACTTC CATSRESGGSFYEQYF
TRBJ1-4 TRBD1 NA TRBV14 TGTGCCAGCAGCCTGGGACAGGGGCTGTTTTTT CASSLGQGLFF
TRBJ2-7 TRBD2 NA TRBV28 TGTGCCAGCAGTTCCCCCCCAGCGGGAGGATACGAGCAGTACTTC CASSSPPAGGYEQYF
TRBJ2-3 TRBD2 once TRBV5-1 TGCGCCAGCAGCACACTAGCGGGGATTCCTAGCACAGATACGCAGTATTTT CASSTLAGIPSTDTQYF
TRBJ2-6 TRBD1 NA TRBV27 TGTGCCAGCAGTTCCAACAGGGGCGGAGGGGCCAACGTCCTGACTTTC CASSSNRGGGANVLTF
TRBJ1-1 TRBD1 NA TRBV4-1 TGCGCCAGCAGCCAAGACTCAGGGGGCGGAATTGAAGCTTTCTTT CASSQDSGGGIEAFF
TRBJ2-3 NA NA TRBV11-1 TGTGCCAGCAGCGTAGGCGGGGGCACAGATACGCAGTATTTT CASSVGGGTDTQYF
TRBJ1-5 NA once TRBV28 TGTGCCAGCAGTCCCGGGATTAGACACCAGCCCCAGCATTTT CASSPGIRHQPQHF
TRBJ2-3 NA NA TRBV5-6 TGTGCCAGCAGCCGCGAAGATACGCAGTATTTT CASSREDTQYF
TRBJ2-3 TRBD1 NA TRBV28 TGTGCCAGCAGTCCCCCGGGACAGGGACCAGATACGCAGTATTTT CASSPPGQGPDTQYF
TRBJ1-5 NA few TRBV6-1 TGTGCCAGCAGTGGAAGGGGAAATCTCAATCAGCCCCAGCATTTT CASSGRGNLNQPQHF
TRBJ2-7 TRBD1 NA TRBV30 TGTGCCTGGACCCAGGGGGCCGTCTCCTACGAGCAGTACTTC CAWTQGAVSYEQYF
TRBJ1-4 TRBD1 NA TRBV5-5 TGTGCCAGCGGCTCTGATTCCGGGACAGGGTCTTCGAGAAAACTGTTTTTT CASGSDSGTGSSRKLFF
TRBJ2-7 NA NA TRBV6-1 TGTGCCAGCAGGGTCTCCGGGACTGGAACCTACGAGCAGTACTTC CASRVSGTGTYEQYF
TRBJ1-1 NA NA TRBV9 TGTGCCAGCAGCGGGGGAGGGAGCATGAACACTGAAGCTTTCTTT CASSGGGSMNTEAFF
TRBJ2-7 NA NA TRBV5-1 TGCGCCAGCAGCCCGGACATGCTGCTCTACGAGCAGTACTTC CASSPDMLLYEQYF
TRBJ1-6 NA NA TRBV28 TGTGCCAGCAGTTTATCCCCAGGCAATTCACCCCTCCACTTT CASSLSPGNSPLHF
TRBJ1-3 NA NA TRBV30 TGTGCCTGGAGTAGGGACACGAGCTCTGGAAACACCATATATTTT CAWSRDTSSGNTIYF
TRBJ1-4 TRBD1 NA TRBV5-6 TGTGCCAGCAGCCTGGGACAGGGGTTCCAAAAACTGTTTTTT CASSLGQGFQKLFF
TRBJ1-2 NA NA TRBV28 TGTGCCAGCAGTTGGGGGGACCGTAAATATGGCTACACCTTC CASSWGDRKYGYTF
TRBJ2-3 NA NA TRBV7-2 TGTGCCAGCAGCTTCGGGTGGGGGGGCCCGGATACGCAGTATTTT CASSFGWGGPDTQYF
TRBJ1-2 NA few TRBV7-2 TGTGCCAGCAGCTTAGCAGGGAGAGGCTACACCTTC CASSLAGRGYTF
TRBJ1-2 NA NA TRBV7-9 TGTGCCAGCAGCTTGAATAGAGCCGGCTACACCTTC CASSLNRAGYTF
TRBJ2-7 TRBD1 NA TRBV10-3 TGTGCCACACGACAGGGGGCCCTTTACGAGCAGTACTTC CATRQGALYEQYF
TRBJ2-1 NA NA TRBV7-2 TGTGCCAGCAGCTCTATAGGGAGCTCCTACAATGAGCAGTTCTTC CASSSIGSSYNEQFF